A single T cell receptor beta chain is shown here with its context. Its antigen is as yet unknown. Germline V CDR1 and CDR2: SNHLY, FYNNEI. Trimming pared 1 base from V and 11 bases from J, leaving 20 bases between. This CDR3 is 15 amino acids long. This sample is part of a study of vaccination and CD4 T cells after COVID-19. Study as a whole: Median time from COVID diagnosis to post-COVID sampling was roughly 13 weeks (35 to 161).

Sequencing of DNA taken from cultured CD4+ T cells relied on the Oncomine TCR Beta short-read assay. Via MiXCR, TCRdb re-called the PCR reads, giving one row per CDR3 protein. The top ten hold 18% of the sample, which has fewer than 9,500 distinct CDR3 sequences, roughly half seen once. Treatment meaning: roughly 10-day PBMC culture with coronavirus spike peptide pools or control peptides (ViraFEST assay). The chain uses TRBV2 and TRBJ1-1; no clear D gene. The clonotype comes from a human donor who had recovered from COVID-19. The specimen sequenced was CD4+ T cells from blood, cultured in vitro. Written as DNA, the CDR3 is TGTGCCAGCAGTGAAGATTTCTCGGCGGCACCCCCTGCTTTCTTT. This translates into CASSEDFSAAPPAFF.